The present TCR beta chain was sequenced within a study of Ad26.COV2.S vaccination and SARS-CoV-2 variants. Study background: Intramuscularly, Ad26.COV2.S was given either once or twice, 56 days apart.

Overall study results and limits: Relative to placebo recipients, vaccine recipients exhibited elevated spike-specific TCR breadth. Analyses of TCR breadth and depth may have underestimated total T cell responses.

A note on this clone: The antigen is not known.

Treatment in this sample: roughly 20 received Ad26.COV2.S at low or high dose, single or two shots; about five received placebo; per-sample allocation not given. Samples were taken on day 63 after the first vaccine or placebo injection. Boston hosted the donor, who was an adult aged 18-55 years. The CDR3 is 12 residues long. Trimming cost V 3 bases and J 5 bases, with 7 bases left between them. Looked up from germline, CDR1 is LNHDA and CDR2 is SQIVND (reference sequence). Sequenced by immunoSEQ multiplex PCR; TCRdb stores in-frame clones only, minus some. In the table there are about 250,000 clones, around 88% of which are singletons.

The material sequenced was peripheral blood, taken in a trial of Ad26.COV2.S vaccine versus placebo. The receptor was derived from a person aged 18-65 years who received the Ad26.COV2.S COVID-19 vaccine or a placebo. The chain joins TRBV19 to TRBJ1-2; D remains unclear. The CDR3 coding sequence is TGTGCCAGTAGTATCGCAGGATATGGCTACACCTTC. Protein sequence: CASSIAGYGYTF.